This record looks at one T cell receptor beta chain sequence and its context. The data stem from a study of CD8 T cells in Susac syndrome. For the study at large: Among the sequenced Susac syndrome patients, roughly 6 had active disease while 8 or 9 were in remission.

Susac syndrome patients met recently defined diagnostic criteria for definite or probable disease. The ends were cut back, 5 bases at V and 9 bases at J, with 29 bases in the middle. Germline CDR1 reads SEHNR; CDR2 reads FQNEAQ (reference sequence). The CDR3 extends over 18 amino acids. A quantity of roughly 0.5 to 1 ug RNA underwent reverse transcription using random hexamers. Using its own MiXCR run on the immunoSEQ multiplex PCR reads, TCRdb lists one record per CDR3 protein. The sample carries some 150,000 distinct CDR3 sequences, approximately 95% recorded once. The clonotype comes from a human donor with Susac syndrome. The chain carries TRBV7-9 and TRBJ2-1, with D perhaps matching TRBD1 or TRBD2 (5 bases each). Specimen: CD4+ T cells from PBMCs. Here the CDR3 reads CASSRQPPGTSLSSEQFF. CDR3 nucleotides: TGTGCCAGCAGCCGTCAACCCCCCGGGACGTCTTTAAGCAGTGAGCAGTTCTTC.